A selection of T cell receptor beta chains follows, all from one sample in a study of T cell changes during pregnancy in multiple sclerosis. Generated by immunoSEQ multiplex PCR, the TCRdb table keeps only in-frame clones and is missing some. In the table there are approximately 24,000 clones, more than 75% of which are singletons. The input for sequencing was CD8+ T cells from peripheral blood mononuclear cells, taken in the third trimester of pregnancy. The receptors derive from a female donor in good health, enrolled as a control in a pregnancy study. The CDR3 runs from the conserved cysteine through the conserved F or W. A D gene is named only where the DNA matches it firmly. Size is stated for part of the rows, as once, few or many counts, or as a class when the clone is expanded.

abundance	len	d_gene	j_gene	v_gene	CDR3aa	CDR3nt
.	16	TRBD2	TRBJ2-3	TRBV7-9	CASSEGAGGRRDTQYF	TGTGCCAGCAGCGAGGGGGCGGGGGGGCGACGAGATACGCAGTATTTT
.	12	TRBD1	TRBJ2-7	TRBV15	CATGQGNYEQYF	TGTGCCACGGGACAGGGGAACTACGAGCAGTACTTC
.	16	.	TRBJ2-7	TRBV5-1	CASSPLGLSVSYEQYF	TGCGCCAGCAGCCCCCTTGGTCTATCCGTCTCCTACGAGCAGTACTTC
.	15	TRBD2	TRBJ2-1	TRBV4-1	CASSLTSGTYNEQFF	TGCGCCAGCAGCCTAACTAGCGGCACTTACAATGAGCAGTTCTTC
.	12	.	TRBJ2-7	TRBV7-9	CASSTSRYEQYF	TGTGCCAGCAGCACGAGCCGCTACGAGCAGTACTTC
.	12	.	TRBJ2-2	TRBV27	CASSTNTGELFF	TGTGCCAGCAGCACTAACACCGGGGAGCTGTTTTTT
once	14	TRBD1	TRBJ1-1	TRBV7-6	CASSSGQVNTEAFF	TGTGCCAGCAGCTCGGGACAGGTGAACACTGAAGCTTTCTTT
.	14	.	TRBJ2-7	TRBV19	CASSIGLGAYEQYF	TGTGCCAGTAGTATAGGGTTAGGGGCCTACGAGCAGTACTTC
.	16	.	TRBJ2-7	TRBV27	CASLDRLPANSYEQYF	TGTGCCAGCCTAGACAGACTCCCGGCCAACTCCTACGAGCAGTACTTC
.	12	.	TRBJ2-5	TRBV30	CAWTNPWAPQYF	TGTGCCTGGACCAACCCTTGGGCGCCCCAGTACTTC
once	19	TRBD1	TRBJ2-3	TRBV2	CASSYPGQGAARATDTQYF	TGTGCCAGCAGTTATCCGGGACAGGGGGCAGCCCGAGCCACAGATACGCAGTATTTT
.	15	TRBD2	TRBJ2-1	TRBV6-5	CASRLRGAVYNEQFF	TGTGCCAGCAGACTGCGGGGGGCGGTCTACAATGAGCAGTTCTTC
.	13	.	TRBJ2-1	TRBV27	CASSMGSPNKQFF	TGTGCCAGCTCAATGGGCAGCCCCAATAAGCAGTTCTTC
.	15	TRBD2	TRBJ2-1	TRBV5-1	CASSIGGGRPNEQFF	TGCGCCAGCAGCATCGGGGGCGGGAGGCCGAATGAGCAGTTCTTC
.	17	TRBD2	TRBJ2-7	TRBV5-6	CASRPSASSGTPYEQYF	TGTGCCAGCAGACCCTCCGCAAGTAGCGGGACTCCATACGAGCAGTACTTC
.	15	.	TRBJ1-1	TRBV7-2	CASSLAGARYTEAFF	TGTGCCAGCAGCTTAGCAGGGGCGCGGTACACTGAAGCTTTCTTT
.	16	TRBD1	TRBJ2-7	TRBV27	CASSLSTGTGVYEQYF	TGTGCCAGCAGTTTATCGACCGGGACAGGGGTCTACGAGCAGTACTTC
.	14	TRBD2	TRBJ2-1	TRBV6-1	CASSASGSYNEQFF	TGTGCCAGCAGTGCTAGCGGGAGTTACAATGAGCAGTTCTTC
.	14	.	TRBJ1-2	TRBV15	CATIEDLGAGGYTF	TGTGCCACCATCGAAGATCTGGGGGCAGGTGGCTACACCTTC
.	15	.	TRBJ2-7	TRBV6-1	CASSEEGGTVYEQYF	TGTGCCAGCAGTGAAGAGGGGGGGACTGTGTACGAGCAGTACTTC
.	15	.	TRBJ2-1	TRBV4-1	CASSQQTGRVDEQFF	TGCGCCAGCAGCCAGCAGACGGGAAGGGTCGATGAGCAGTTCTTC
.	15	TRBD2	TRBJ2-5	TRBV28	CATHGTSGVQETQYF	TGTGCCACCCACGGGACTAGCGGGGTTCAAGAGACCCAGTACTTC
once	16	.	TRBJ1-1	TRBV27	CASSLSGLSTFTEAFF	TGTGCCAGCAGTTTATCGGGACTTTCCACCTTCACTGAAGCTTTCTTT
.	17	.	TRBJ2-3	TRBV27	CASSPLGLGGGLDTQYF	TGTGCCAGCAGTCCTCTCGGTCTAGGAGGTGGGTTAGATACGCAGTATTTT
once	17	.	TRBJ2-2	TRBV14	CASSEPLPAMKGGELFF	TGTGCCAGCAGCGAACCTCTCCCAGCGATGAAAGGCGGGGAGCTGTTTTTT
.	15	.	TRBJ2-5	TRBV30	CAWSVGQGGQETQYF	TGTGCCTGGAGTGTAGGCCAAGGGGGCCAAGAGACCCAGTACTTC
.	15	.	TRBJ1-2	TRBV7-2	CASSLFKGDNYGYTF	TGTGCCAGCAGCTTATTTAAGGGGGACAACTATGGCTACACCTTC
.	16	TRBD1	TRBJ1-1	TRBV5-4	CASSGHRDRPHTEAFF	TGTGCCAGCAGCGGACACCGGGACAGACCTCACACTGAAGCTTTCTTT
.	13	.	TRBJ1-6	TRBV10-2	CASWGGSYSPLHF	TGCGCCAGCTGGGGGGGGTCCTATTCACCCCTCCACTTT
.	13	TRBD1	TRBJ1-2	TRBV29-1	CSAGGQGAPGYTF	TGCAGCGCTGGGGGACAGGGGGCGCCAGGCTACACCTTC
.	14	TRBD1	TRBJ1-5	TRBV9	CASSADDRDQPQHF	TGTGCCAGCAGCGCAGACGACAGGGACCAGCCCCAGCATTTT
few	14	TRBD1	TRBJ1-2	TRBV23-1	CASSRDSLNYGYTF	TGCGCCAGCAGTCGGGACAGCCTTAACTATGGCTACACCTTC
few	13	TRBD1	TRBJ2-1	TRBV6-5	CASSWTGTGEQFF	TGTGCCAGCAGTTGGACAGGGACGGGCGAGCAGTTCTTC
once	11	.	TRBJ1-2	TRBV5-4	CASSFQGGYTF	TGTGCCAGCAGCTTCCAGGGTGGCTACACCTTC
.	17	TRBD1	TRBJ2-7	TRBV19	CASSIGSGQGTTYEQYF	TGTGCCAGTAGTATAGGCTCGGGACAGGGGACAACCTACGAGCAGTACTTC